Shown below are 8 T cell receptor beta chains from a single sample sequenced in a study of CDR3 diversity in severe acne (dated by TCRdb to about 2019). The library was made by PCR. The sequencer listed for this sample is Illumina HiSeq 2000. Clones were called with MiXCR by TCRdb after fastp trimmed the public reads at Q25, and only in-frame beta chains were retained. All rows with the same CDR3 protein become a single entry with the most common DNA and genes. A total of around 100,000 distinct CDR3 sequences appear in this sample, roughly 51% of them only once. Jointly, the top ten make up under 15% of the sample. Specimen: blood. These TCRs come from a male donor with acne.

The chain combines TRBV20-1 with TRBJ2-7; 12 bases fit TRBD2. The germline V gene encodes CDR1 DFQATT and CDR2 SNEGSKA (reference sequence). This CDR3 has 15 residues. After removal of 3 bases from V and 3 bases from J, the junction contained 6 bases not matched to a gene. The CDR3 DNA follows: TGCAGTGCTAGGCCTAGCGGGAGGGCCGGCTACGAGCAGTACTTC. This gives the protein CSARPSGRAGYEQYF.

The rearrangement links TRBV20-1 to TRBJ1-5; no definite D call. Germline assignment: CDR1 DFQATT and CDR2 SNEGSKA (reference sequence). CDR3 length: 14 amino acids. Between the trimmed V and J ends, which lost 5 bases and 0 bases, there was a span of 11 bases. The CDR3 DNA reads TGCAGTGCTCCGGACCGAGATAGCAATCAGCCCCAGCATTTT. Its translation is CSAPDRDSNQPQHF.

Comments on this clonotype: A read error may be the cause here, since a much bigger clone is one base away. This chain uses TRBV5-8 with TRBJ2-3; D uncertain. This CDR3 region has 12 residues. V was clipped by 4 bases and J by 6 bases, with 9 bases between them. CDR1 SGHTS and CDR2 YDEGEE come from the germline V gene. This chain's CDR3 is CASSLLRDTQYF. CDR3 DNA: TGTGCCAGCAGCCTCCTACGTGATACGCAGTATTTT.

The rearrangement links TRBV28 to TRBJ2-2; no clear D. V lost 2 bases to trimming and J lost 5 bases, with 15 bases between them. This CDR3 contains 16 residues. Germline loops: CDR1 MDHEN, CDR2 SYDVKM. As DNA, the CDR3 is TGTGCCAGCAGTTTAATTACGGGCTTATGGACCGGGGAGCTGTTTTTT. Amino acid sequence: CASSLITGLWTGELFF.

The chain has TRBV20-1 and TRBJ2-2, with a tentative D call TRBD1 (6 bases). This CDR3 is built from 15 residues. The ends were cut back, 0 bases at V and 6 bases at J, with 14 bases in the middle. The germline CDR1 and CDR2 sequences are DFQATT and SNEGSKA (reference sequence). The CDR3 nucleotides read TGCAGTGCTAGAGATCGGGCAGGGGTCCCCGGGGAGCTGTTTTTT. It is translated as CSARDRAGVPGELFF.

This clonotype was seen just once. The DNA for the CDR3 is TGTGCCAGCAACCGACTAGCGGGGGGCAATGAGCAGTATTTT. It is translated as CASNRLAGGNEQYF. J is TRBJ2-3 and V is TRBV2; 13 nucleotides match TRBD2. CDR3 length: 14 residues. J gave up 11 bases and V 7 bases, and 9 bases lay outside the gene matches. CDR1 is SNHLY and CDR2 is FYNNEI in the germline V gene.

This chain joins TRBV10-1 and TRBJ2-7; possibly TRBD1 for D (6 bases). The CDR3 spans 15 residues. The V and J ends lost 5 bases and 0 bases respectively, with 14 bases between them. CDR1 and CDR2 from the germline V gene are WNHNN and SYGVQD (reference sequence). The CDR3 DNA reads TGCGCCAGCAGTTACTACCGGGACAACTCCTACGAGCAGTACTTC. Its translation is CASSYYRDNSYEQYF.

The gene calls are TRBV10-1 and TRBJ1-5; TRBD1 is a possible D gene (6 bases). Germline CDR1 reads WNHNN; CDR2 reads SYGVQD (reference sequence). The CDR3 is 15 amino acids. The ends were cut back, 6 bases at V and 6 bases at J, with 18 bases in the middle. The CDR3 coding sequence is TGCGCCAGCAGCGAGAATGTGGGGGCAGCTCAGCCCCAGCATTTT. Its protein product is CASSENVGAAQPQHF.